A single sample is the source of the 15 T cell receptor beta chains below, sequenced in a study of T-cell memory formation after mild COVID-19. Using its own MiXCR run on the 5' RACE reads, TCRdb lists one record per CDR3 protein. Among some 490,000 distinct CDR3 sequences listed, around a sixth were seen once. Sequenced: PBMCs or a T cell subset sorted from them (not recorded which). The receptor source for this set is an adult woman who had mild COVID-19 (a few samples of this study predate the infection). Cell type and time point are not known.

This clonotype was detected ten times or more. V usage is TRBV5-1 and J usage is TRBJ2-7, with 8 nucleotides matching TRBD1. The CDR3 has 15 residues. In germline, CDR1 is SGHRS, CDR2 YFSETQ. Trimming removed 3 bases from V and 3 bases from J; junction bases left unmatched: 8. Here the CDR3 DNA reads TGCGCCAGCAGCTCCTCACGGACAGGGCGCTACGAGCAGTACTTC. Translating gives CASSSSRTGRYEQYF.

This chain uses TRBV15 with TRBJ1-4; 7 bases fit TRBD1. CDR3 length: 13 amino acids. The germline gives CDR1 LNHNV, CDR2 YYDKDF (reference sequence). J lost 3 bases, V lost 11 bases, and 6 bases had no gene match. DNA of the CDR3: TGTGCCGCCGCGACAGGGTCTAATGAAAAACTGTTTTTT. Its protein is CAAATGSNEKLFF.

The sample holds a few counts of this clonotype. The chain recombines TRBV4-2 with TRBJ2-7; maybe TRBD1 (6 bases). The ends were cut back, 3 bases at V and 5 bases at J, with 8 bases in the middle. Germline V gene lookup returns CDR1 LGHNA and CDR2 YNFKEQ. The CDR3 is 12 amino acids. The CDR3 nucleotides read TGTGCCAGCAGCCATGGACAGAACGAGCAGTACTTC. It is translated as CASSHGQNEQYF.

This clonotype was seen a handful of times. V is TRBV6-6 and J is TRBJ1-2; 7 bases fit TRBD1. The CDR3 spans 15 residues. Germline V gene lookup returns CDR1 MNHNY and CDR2 SVGAGI (reference sequence). V dropped 2 bases and J dropped 0; count of bases not matched to a gene: 3. Here the CDR3 reads CASSYLRGANYGYTF. The CDR3 DNA reads TGTGCCAGCAGTTACCTCAGGGGGGCTAACTATGGCTACACCTTC.

The chain couples TRBV7-9 to TRBJ2-3, with D uncertain. The germline V gene encodes CDR1 SEHNR and CDR2 FQNEAQ (reference sequence). V shed 0 bases and J shed 0 bases, with 7 bases lying between them. The CDR3 spans 15 residues. CDR3 residues: CASSLASQSTDTQYF. In DNA, the CDR3 is TGTGCCAGCAGCTTAGCGTCGCAGAGCACAGATACGCAGTATTTT.

This sequence joins TRBV20-1 and TRBJ1-2; 9 positions match TRBD1. After removal of 0 bases from V and 6 bases from J, the junction contained 8 bases not matched to a gene. Germline V gene sequence: CDR1 DFQATT, CDR2 SNEGSKA (reference sequence). The CDR3 spans 15 residues. The CDR3, as DNA: TGCAGTGCTAGAGAGTCCACAGGGGGCTGGAATGGCTACACCTTC. Encoded protein: CSARESTGGWNGYTF.

The J gene is TRBJ1-1, the V gene TRBV28; D remains unclear. This CDR3 spans 13 amino acids. V was cut by 8 bases and J by 0 bases, with 10 bases left in between. CDR1 and CDR2 (germline): MDHEN, SYDVKM. The CDR3 DNA follows: TGTGCCAGCGTTCAGCAGGTGAACACTGAAGCTTTCTTT. It encodes CASVQQVNTEAFF.

This chain joins TRBV5-1 and TRBJ2-1; D is unresolved. V was clipped by 0 bases and J by 7 bases, with 14 bases between them. Germline V gene data show CDR1 as SGHRS and CDR2 as YFSETQ. CDR3 length: 15 residues. CDR3 protein: CASSLETVLRNEQFF. Written as DNA, the CDR3 is TGCGCCAGCAGCTTGGAAACAGTCTTAAGGAATGAGCAGTTCTTC.

The chain employs TRBV7-6 and TRBJ2-1; weak D call: TRBD1 (6 bases). This CDR3 is built from 14 residues. Germline lookup yields CDR1 SGHVS and CDR2 FNYEAQ. Between the trimmed V and J ends, which lost 4 bases and 3 bases, there was a span of 10 bases. DNA for the CDR3: TGTGCCAGCAGCTCACAGGGTGGCTACAATGAGCAGTTCTTC. It is translated as CASSSQGGYNEQFF.

This clonotype appeared a few times. The V call is TRBV20-1, the J call TRBJ2-5, with a possible D match to TRBD2 (6 bases). Germline CDR1 and CDR2: DFQATT and SNEGSKA (reference sequence). The CDR3 extends over 15 amino acids. The V end was cut by 1 base, the J end by 5 bases, with 17 bases between. CDR3 protein: CSARGGVDTGETQYF. CDR3 coding DNA: TGCAGTGCTAGAGGGGGGGTGGACACTGGCGAGACCCAGTACTTC.

This chain uses TRBV7-2 with TRBJ1-3; D is undetermined. CDR1 is SGHTA, CDR2 FQGNSA, per germline. Trimming took off 3 bases at V and 0 bases at J, with 6 bases between the two ends. CDR3 length: 14 amino acids. The CDR3 bases are TGTGCCAGCAGCTTTAAGGGCTCTGGAAACACCATATATTTT. Residues: CASSFKGSGNTIYF.

In its sample, this clonotype was seen many times. This chain joins TRBV20-1 and TRBJ2-1, with TRBD2 matching 10 bases. The CDR3 length is 17 residues. Germline V gene sequence: CDR1 DFQATT, CDR2 SNEGSKA (reference sequence). The trim removed 3 bases at V and 8 bases at J, leaving 16 bases unmatched. The CDR3 loop reads CSASLLAGEAAAHEQFF. The CDR3 DNA is TGCAGTGCTAGTCTCCTAGCGGGAGAAGCAGCGGCACATGAGCAGTTCTTC.

This clonotype was seen ten or more times. The rearrangement links TRBV12-3 or TRBV12-4 to TRBJ1-2, with 7 bases that match TRBD1. Trimming at V came to 6 bases and at J to 4 bases, leaving 5 bases not matched to a gene. This CDR3 contains 13 residues. This CDR3 is CASRNRGSYGYTF. DNA for the CDR3: TGTGCCAGCAGGAACAGGGGATCCTATGGCTACACCTTC.

This clonotype was detected only once. V usage is TRBV27 and J usage is TRBJ1-1; possible D gene TRBD1, 5 bases. V lost 2 bases to trimming and J lost 9 bases, with 10 bases between them. The CDR3 runs to 12 residues. Germline CDR1 and CDR2: MNHEY and SMNVEV (reference sequence). The CDR3 coding sequence is TGTGCCAGCAGTTTAATGGGGGGACAAGCTTTCTTT. Its translation is CASSLMGGQAFF.

The genes are TRBV25-1 and TRBJ2-5; D is ambiguous. Germline V lookup: CDR1 MGHDK, CDR2 SYGVNS. The CDR3 has 13 amino acids. V dropped 0 bases and J dropped 1 base, with 3 bases sitting between them. The CDR3 region has the DNA TGTGCCAGCAGTGAATACAGCCAAGAGACCCAGTACTTC. This encodes CASSEYSQETQYF.